This T cell receptor (beta chain) was recovered during a study of T cells in women clearing cervical HPV infection. Overall study: Blood came at first lesion visit for cases, post-clearance for controls.

The protocol was immunoSEQ multiplex PCR, while the TCRdb copy is restricted to in-frame clones and leaves out a portion. The sample totals about 41,000 clones. The clonotype comes from a woman aged 18 to 69 with a cervical HPV16 infection that either progressed to CIN3+ or cleared (not recorded which). Input material: blood buffy coat.

The CDR3 DNA, read in part, is TGTGCCAGCAGTAAAAAACATACCTTCACCGGGGAG. Residues: CASSKKHTFTGE. The entire CDR3 protein reads CASSKKHTFTGELFF. This chain joins TRBV7-3 and TRBJ2-2, with no clear D. Read coverage stops 3 residues before the CDR3 terminus; the germline J gene supplies the remainder. The ends were cut back, 6 bases at V and 4 bases at J, with 15 bases in the middle. This CDR3 has 15 residues. Germline-derived CDR1 and CDR2 are SGHTA and FQGTGA.